One sample yielded the 5 T cell receptor beta chains listed below, sequenced in a study of shared clonotypes between healthy human individuals. Using immunoSEQ multiplex PCR, the repertoire was profiled, and TCRdb retains in-frame clones only, with some absent. The sample gives 2,500,000 or so clones, roughly 93% of which show up once; 0.36% is in the top ten. The sequenced sample was naive CD4+ T cells from PBMCs. Subset noted: CD45RA+ positively selected. These receptors came from a man aged 18-30 years in good health. Some clones in this sample may be carry-over from other donors' samples.

This chain links TRBV4-2 with TRBJ1-5; D not certain. Trimming left V 0 bases short and J 5 bases short, with 8 bases between. CDR3 size: 14 residues. Germline V gene lookup returns CDR1 LGHNA and CDR2 YNFKEQ. The DNA of the CDR3 is TGTGCCAGCAGCCAAGAATACGGTTATCAGCCCCAGCATTTT. Translated: CASSQEYGYQPQHF.

The gene calls are TRBV6-6 and TRBJ2-5, with 7 nucleotides matching TRBD1. The end of the DNA aligns better with TRBJ2-7, so the J call may be wrong. The CDR3 is made up of 16 amino acids. Germline V lookup: CDR1 MNHNY, CDR2 SVGAGI (reference sequence). The CDR3 region has the DNA TGTGCCAGCAGTTACCCGGAATCCCGAGGGGGCAACGAGCAGTACTTC. Its translation is CASSYPESRGGNEQYF.

This sequence joins TRBV4-1 and TRBJ2-3, with TRBD2 matching 11 bases. V lost 0 bases and J lost 3; bases outside the gene matches: 8. The germline V gene has CDR1 MGHRA and CDR2 YSYEKL. This CDR3 comprises 18 residues. The CDR3 DNA sequence: TGCGCCAGCAGCCAAGAAGGAGCCGTAGCGGGAGGGACAGATACGCAGTATTTT. This gives the protein CASSQEGAVAGGTDTQYF.

The chain couples TRBV19 to TRBJ1-2; D not resolved. With 5 bases removed from V and 5 bases from J, the gap between germline ends came to 9 bases. The germline V gene encodes CDR1 LNHDA and CDR2 SQIVND (reference sequence). The CDR3 is 12 amino acids. The CDR3 loop is CASSPQSYGYTF. The CDR3 bases are TGTGCCAGTAGTCCTCAATCTTATGGCTACACCTTC.

The gene calls are TRBV14 and TRBJ1-5; D not certain. The germline V gene encodes CDR1 SGHDN and CDR2 FVKESK. Trimming stripped 3 bases from V and 3 bases from J, with 9 bases between. This CDR3 region has 14 residues. The DNA for the CDR3 is TGTGCCAGCAGCCAGGTCGGACTCAATCAGCCCCAGCATTTT. Translated: CASSQVGLNQPQHF. Using reference TRBV14 and TRBJ1-5 for the parts outside the CDR3, the full variable domain is EAGVTQFPSHSVIEKGQTVTLRCDPISGHDNLYWYRRVMGKEIKFLLHFVKESKQDESGMPNNRFLAERTGGTYSTLKVQPAELEDSGVYFCASSQVGLNQPQHFGDGTRLSIL.